A selection of T cell receptor beta chains follows, all from one sample in a study of glioma-infiltrating T cells after dendritic cell vaccination. Sequenced by immunoSEQ multiplex PCR; TCRdb stores in-frame clones only, minus some. The data show around 96,000 clones, 79% seen once. The sequencing here drew on blood, taken before dendritic cell vaccination. The source of these receptors is a human donor with glioblastoma. CDR3s include the opening cysteine and the closing phenylalanine or tryptophan. The D gene is left open where the match is weak. Size values are once, few and many counts, or a class for expanded clones, and some rows have none.

NA	NA	TRBV5-8	TRBJ1-2	TGTGCCACCTCGGAGTTTCTCTTGCCTGGCTACACCTTC	CATSEFLLPGYTF
TRBD1	few	TRBV5-1	TRBJ1-2	TGCGCCAGCAGCTTGGTGAGGGGGCGCAACTATGGCTACACCTTC	CASSLVRGRNYGYTF
TRBD2	NA	TRBV5-5	TRBJ2-1	TGTGCCAGCAGCTTCCCTAGCGGGAGCTCCTACAATGAGCAGTTCTTC	CASSFPSGSSYNEQFF
NA	NA	TRBV9	TRBJ1-2	TGTGCCAGCAGCCAAACGAGTCTGGGGGCTGGGGGCTACACCTTC	CASSQTSLGAGGYTF
NA	NA	TRBV7-9	TRBJ1-4	TGTGCCAGCAGCTTACGGGCGGGGAGTGAAAAACTGTTTTTT	CASSLRAGSEKLFF
TRBD2	once	TRBV19	TRBJ2-3	TGTGCCAGTAGTATAAGCCTAGCGGGCACAGATACGCAGTATTTT	CASSISLAGTDTQYF
NA	NA	TRBV30	TRBJ2-5	TGTGCCTGGAATCAAACCGGCGGGGAGACCCAGTACTTC	CAWNQTGGETQYF
NA	many	TRBV4-2	TRBJ1-5	TGTGCCAGCAGCCAAGGTCTGGGAGGGATACGTAATCAGCCCCAGCATTTT	CASSQGLGGIRNQPQHF
NA	NA	TRBV6-6	TRBJ2-1	TGTGCCAGCAGCAGCGGGCCGAGCTCCTACAATGAGCAGTTCTTC	CASSSGPSSYNEQFF
TRBD1	NA	TRBV5-8	TRBJ1-2	TGTGCCAGCAGCTGGGGACAGGTCAAATATGGCTACACCTTC	CASSWGQVKYGYTF
TRBD1	NA	TRBV5-6	TRBJ1-1	TGTGCCAGCAGGCGCACAGGGGGAACCACTGAAGCTTTCTTT	CASRRTGGTTEAFF
TRBD1	NA	TRBV30	TRBJ1-5	TGTGCCTGGAGCGGAAGACAGGGGATCAATCAGCCCCAGCATTTT	CAWSGRQGINQPQHF
NA	NA	TRBV29-1	TRBJ2-5	TGCAGCGGAATCACAGAGCAAGAGACCCAGTACTTC	CSGITEQETQYF
NA	NA	TRBV7-8	TRBJ1-2	TGTGCCAGCAGCTTAGTAAGAGGTCATGGCTACACCTTC	CASSLVRGHGYTF